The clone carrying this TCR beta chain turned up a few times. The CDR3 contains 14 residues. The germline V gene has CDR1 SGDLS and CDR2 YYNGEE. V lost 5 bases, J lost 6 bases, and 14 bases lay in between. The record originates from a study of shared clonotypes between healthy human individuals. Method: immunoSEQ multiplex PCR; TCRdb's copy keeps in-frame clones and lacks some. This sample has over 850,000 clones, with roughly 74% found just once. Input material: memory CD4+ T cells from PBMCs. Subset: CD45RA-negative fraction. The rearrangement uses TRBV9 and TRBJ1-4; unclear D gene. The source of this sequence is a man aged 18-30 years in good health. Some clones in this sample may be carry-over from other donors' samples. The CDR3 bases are TGTGCCAGCAGTGCTCAGGCTCCGGATGAAAAACTGTTTTTT. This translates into CASSAQAPDEKLFF.